Included here is one T cell receptor (beta chain) sequence, with context. Its antigen is not known. TCRdb reprocessed the reads with MiXCR, giving one entry per CDR3 protein. The sample lists about 74,000 distinct CDR3 sequences; nearly 65% were seen once. Graft donor-derived T-allo10 cells were described as host-alloantigen-specific, anergic, and alloantigen-specifically suppressive. V lost 2 bases and J lost 2, with 13 bases in between. From germline, CDR1 is DFQATT and CDR2 SNEGSKA (reference sequence). The CDR3 sequence is 15 residues long. These data are taken from a study of type 1 regulatory T cells. About the research overall: T-allo10 is a Tr1-enriched, alloantigen-specific CD4 T cell product made in vitro.

The chain recombines TRBV20-1 with TRBJ2-4; tentatively, D is TRBD1 or TRBD2 (5 bases each). What was sequenced was cultured T cells, either the whole culture or a sorted T cell fraction (not recorded which). Subset: Tr1-enriched cell product generated in vitro against host alloantigens. This TCR derives from a human donor in good health. The CDR3 DNA reads as TGCAGTGCTAGATCAGGGAGCGAAACCAAAAACATTCAGTACTTC. It yields the protein CSARSGSETKNIQYF.